These T cell receptor beta chains were read from a single sample in a study of T cells after yellow fever vaccination. A single record per CDR3 protein comes from TCRdb applying MiXCR to the 5' RACE reads. This sample has 500,000 to 650,000 distinct CDR3 sequences; around 16% occur once, and the top ten carry roughly a sixth. The sequenced sample was PBMCs, obtained 5 days after the first yellow fever vaccination. The source is a man aged 18 to 30 who received the YFV17D yellow fever vaccine. Both conserved end residues are part of each CDR3. Each record gives: clone size, J gene, D gene, V gene, CDR3 DNA, CDR3 protein. A D gene is named only where the DNA matches it firmly. Not every row has a clone size; where given, it reads once, few, many or a size class.

clone_size: .; j_call: TRBJ1-1; d_call: .; v_call: TRBV11-2; cdr3_nt: TGTGCCAGCAGCCTCGAGTTGTTAGGTACTGAAGCTTTCTTT; cdr3_aa: CASSLELLGTEAFF
clone_size: few; j_call: TRBJ1-5; d_call: .; v_call: TRBV20-1; cdr3_nt: TGCAGTGCGGCACCGCGTAATCAGCCCCAGCATTTT; cdr3_aa: CSAAPRNQPQHF
clone_size: few; j_call: TRBJ1-1; d_call: .; v_call: TRBV7-9; cdr3_nt: TGTGCCAGCAGCAGAGGGAATACATTGGTTTTCTTT; cdr3_aa: CASSRGNTLVFF
clone_size: .; j_call: TRBJ2-3; d_call: TRBD2; v_call: TRBV7-6; cdr3_nt: TGTGCCAGCAGCCCAGGCGGGGGGGTGGCAGATACGCAGTATTTT; cdr3_aa: CASSPGGGVADTQYF
clone_size: .; j_call: TRBJ2-2; d_call: .; v_call: TRBV27; cdr3_nt: TGTGCCAGCAGTCCCCTGGCTGCCGGGGAGCTGTTTTTT; cdr3_aa: CASSPLAAGELFF
clone_size: few; j_call: TRBJ1-1; d_call: TRBD1; v_call: TRBV20-1; cdr3_nt: TGCAGTGCGAGGACAGGGGGTACAGCCACTGAAGCTTTCTTT; cdr3_aa: CSARTGGTATEAFF
clone_size: many; j_call: TRBJ1-5; d_call: .; v_call: TRBV20-1; cdr3_nt: TGCAGTGCTAGGTTTGACCGAAATCAGCCCCAGCATTTT; cdr3_aa: CSARFDRNQPQHF
clone_size: many; j_call: TRBJ1-4; d_call: .; v_call: TRBV5-1; cdr3_nt: TGCGCCAGCAGCTTGGGGCCCTCAACTAATGAAAAACTGTTTTTT; cdr3_aa: CASSLGPSTNEKLFF
clone_size: .; j_call: TRBJ2-3; d_call: TRBD2; v_call: TRBV4-3; cdr3_nt: TGCGCCAGCAGCCAACTACTAGCGGGGATTGGTGAAGATACGCAGTATTTT; cdr3_aa: CASSQLLAGIGEDTQYF
clone_size: few; j_call: TRBJ2-5; d_call: .; v_call: TRBV6-2/TRBV6-3; cdr3_nt: TGTGCCAGCAGTTACGGACGAAGTGGGGAAGAGACCCAGTACTTC; cdr3_aa: CASSYGRSGEETQYF
clone_size: many; j_call: TRBJ2-7; d_call: TRBD1; v_call: TRBV7-7; cdr3_nt: TGTGCCAGCAGTCAGACAGGGGGCGCGACCAGCGAGCAGTACTTC; cdr3_aa: CASSQTGGATSEQYF
clone_size: few; j_call: TRBJ2-3; d_call: .; v_call: TRBV12-3/TRBV12-4; cdr3_nt: TGTGCCAGCCGGCGCGGAGGGCAAAGCACAGATACGCAGTATTTT; cdr3_aa: CASRRGGQSTDTQYF
clone_size: many; j_call: TRBJ1-5; d_call: TRBD1; v_call: TRBV12-3/TRBV12-4; cdr3_nt: TGTGCCAGCAGTAGGGACAGCGCCAATCAGCCCCAGCATTTT; cdr3_aa: CASSRDSANQPQHF
clone_size: few; j_call: TRBJ2-1; d_call: TRBD2; v_call: TRBV4-2; cdr3_nt: TGTGCCAGCAGCCAAGTTCTTCCTAGCGGGGGGGCCGGTGAGCAGTTCTTC; cdr3_aa: CASSQVLPSGGAGEQFF
clone_size: .; j_call: TRBJ1-1; d_call: .; v_call: TRBV6-2/TRBV6-3; cdr3_nt: TGTGCCAGCAGTTACTCTCAAAATACGAACACTGAAGCTTTCTTT; cdr3_aa: CASSYSQNTNTEAFF
clone_size: .; j_call: TRBJ2-5; d_call: TRBD1; v_call: TRBV28; cdr3_nt: TGTGCCATTCCGAGGGGGCGTCCGGAGACCCAGTACTTC; cdr3_aa: CAIPRGRPETQYF